The T cell receptor (beta chain) under discussion was sequenced for a study of blood T cell repertoires in COVID-19. At the level of the study: The study drew acute and convalescent COVID-19 samples from the United States, Italy and Spain. PBMCs, B-cell-depleted T cells, or T cells provided the cDNA or gDNA that made up the material.

This table comes from immunoSEQ multiplex PCR, and its TCRdb copy is limited to in-frame clones, with some not included. The sample records over 200,000 clones, about 86% being singletons. With 1 base removed from V and 0 bases from J, the gap between germline ends came to 12 bases. CDR1 KGHSH and CDR2 LQKENI come from the germline V gene. The CDR3 covers 16 residues. This clonotype originated in a middle-aged man with active or convalescent COVID-19. What was sequenced was peripheral blood. The genes are TRBV18 and TRBJ1-2; D not certain. The CDR3 here is CASSPQWAVANYGYTF. CDR3 bases: TGTGCCAGCTCACCACAGTGGGCAGTGGCTAACTATGGCTACACCTTC.